These 8 T cell receptor beta chains were sequenced from one sample in a study of T-cell reconstitution after alpha-beta-depleted transplantation in children (dated by TCRdb to about 2016). The intended sense of this specimen's treatment or condition label: allogeneic hematopoietic cell transplantation with graft depleted of TCRalphabeta T cells and CD19 B cells. The receptor library was made with PCR. The sequencer listed for this sample is Illumina HiSeq 2500. TCR libraries were prepared with molecular barcoding, using unique molecular identifiers to normalize TCRbeta repertoire quantification. TCRdb applied fastp at Q25 and MiXCR to the public reads, then kept only in-frame beta chains. Every distinct CDR3 protein forms one entry, paired with its most common genes and DNA. For this sample the table gives 670,000 or so distinct CDR3 sequences, of which roughly 14% were detected only once. 0.79% of the sample lies in the top ten.

Sequenced material: PBMCs, taken before TCRalphabeta/CD19-depleted stem cell transplant. These receptors were collected from a girl aged 2-10 years with congenital amegakaryocytic thrombocytopenia, due to receive a stem cell transplant.

This clonotype was seen only a few times. The rearrangement uses TRBV3-1 and TRBJ2-7; possibly TRBD1 for D (6 bases). The length of the CDR3 is 16 residues. With 3 bases removed from V and 4 bases from J, the gap between germline ends came to 19 bases. Germline V gives CDR1 LGHDT, CDR2 YNNKEL (reference sequence). This CDR3 reads CASSHDARTAFYEQYF. CDR3 nucleotide sequence: TGTGCCAGCAGCCACGATGCAAGGACAGCATTTTACGAGCAGTACTTC.

This clonotype was observed a few times. The rearrangement joins TRBV15 to TRBJ1-1; TRBD1 might be the D (5 bases). Per germline, CDR1 LNHNV and CDR2 YYDKDF (reference sequence). The CDR3 totals 15 residues. The V gene lost 0 bases and the J gene lost 6 bases, with 14 bases spanning the gap. The CDR3 spells CATSRDLGLGAEAFF. The CDR3 bases are TGTGCCACCAGCAGAGATTTGGGATTGGGGGCTGAAGCTTTCTTT.

The V and J genes are TRBV20-1 and TRBJ2-7; D possibly uses TRBD1 or TRBD2 (7 bases each). CDR1 and CDR2 from the germline V gene are DFQATT and SNEGSKA (reference sequence). Trimming cost V 3 bases and J 0 bases, with 15 bases left between them. The CDR3 contains 15 residues. CDR3 protein: CSASGSGTDSYEQYF. Written as DNA, the CDR3 is TGCAGTGCTAGTGGAAGCGGGACAGACTCCTACGAGCAGTACTTC.

This clonotype was counted ten times or more. The V and J genes are TRBV7-9 and TRBJ2-2; perhaps D is TRBD1 or TRBD2 (5 bases each). CDR1 and CDR2 (germline): SEHNR, FQNEAQ (reference sequence). V was trimmed by 5 bases and J by 6 bases, leaving 22 bases between them. This CDR3 is built from 17 residues. The CDR3: CASSLKVGTSWPGELFF. In nucleotides, the CDR3 is TGTGCCAGCAGCCTTAAGGTCGGGACCTCATGGCCCGGGGAGCTGTTTTTT.

This clonotype was observed at least ten times. The genes are TRBV20-1 and TRBJ2-3, with 9 bases fitting TRBD2. V lost 3 bases and J lost 6; bases outside the gene matches: 10. Germline lookup yields CDR1 DFQATT and CDR2 SNEGSKA (reference sequence). The length of the CDR3 is 15 residues. CDR3 DNA sequence: TGCAGTGCTAGCTACCTTAGCGGGAGTGCGGATACGCAGTATTTT. This encodes CSASYLSGSADTQYF.

The chain links TRBV18 to TRBJ2-7; 10 bases agree with TRBD2. CDR3 size: 15 residues. Looked up from germline, CDR1 is KGHSH and CDR2 is LQKENI. J gave up 2 bases and V 6 bases, and 7 bases lay outside the gene matches. The CDR3 nucleotides are TGTGCCAGCTCCCAGGGGACTAGCGAAACCTACGAGCAGTACTTC. It specifies CASSQGTSETYEQYF.

This clonotype showed up just a few times. The chain links TRBV20-1 to TRBJ2-7; 7 nucleotides align to TRBD1. With V trimmed by 0 bases and J by 1 base, 3 bases remained unmatched. The CDR3 has 14 amino acids. Germline V gives CDR1 DFQATT, CDR2 SNEGSKA (reference sequence). The CDR3 region is CSARDHRGSYEQYF. CDR3 DNA: TGCAGTGCTAGAGACCACAGGGGATCCTACGAGCAGTACTTC.

The sample holds many counts of this clonotype. V is TRBV20-1 and J is TRBJ1-6, with TRBD1 identical over 8 bases. Germline CDR1 and CDR2: DFQATT and SNEGSKA (reference sequence). This CDR3 contains 14 residues. V lost 6 bases, J lost 5 bases, and 6 bases stayed unmatched. The CDR3 DNA sequence: TGCAGTGCGCTAAGGACAGGGAATAATTCACCCCTCCACTTT. This sequence encodes CSALRTGNNSPLHF.